This TCR beta chain was documented in a study of T cells in localized non-small cell lung cancer. Points from the study as a whole: Greater blood T cell density accompanied longer overall survival. Compared with tumor, uninvolved adjacent lung displayed greater T cell clonality, ranking highest overall.

The table came from immunoSEQ multiplex PCR; TCRdb's copy has only in-frame clones and leaves some out. Here the sample spans thousands of clones, 25% to 30% being singletons. Of note for this clone: Its antigen is still unknown.

Trimming removed 6 bases from V and 2 bases from J, with 8 bases in between. The CDR3 covers 12 residues. Germline CDR1 SGDLS, CDR2 YYNGEE. The sequence was obtained from a woman aged 35 to 69 with stage II squamous cell lung carcinoma. The rearrangement joins TRBV9 to TRBJ2-5; D remains unclear. Source: normal lung tissue next to the tumor, taken before any cancer treatment. Here the CDR3 reads CASKEIQETQYF. DNA for the CDR3: TGTGCCAGCAAAGAGATACAAGAGACCCAGTACTTC.